Listed below are T cell receptor beta chains from one sample, sequenced in a study of blood T cell repertoires in COVID-19. Generated by immunoSEQ multiplex PCR, the TCRdb table keeps only in-frame clones and is missing some. The sample lists hundreds of thousands of clones; about 90% were seen once. The specimen was peripheral blood. These receptors all come from a woman in her 70s with COVID-19, enrolled during active disease. CDR3s include the opening cysteine and the closing phenylalanine or tryptophan.

v_gene,j_gene,CDR3aa
TRBV27,TRBJ2-3,CASSLGLASDTQYF
TRBV10-3,TRBJ2-2,CASRAGNLGELFF
TRBV18,TRBJ2-5,CASSTGTGPKTQYF
TRBV18,TRBJ2-7,CASSPWGTSYEQYF
TRBV2,TRBJ1-1,CASRGQGSNTEAFF
TRBV28,TRBJ1-3,CASFNSGNTIYF
TRBV10-3,TRBJ1-5,CAISGGQTNQPQHF
TRBV30,TRBJ2-1,CAWSVQGLARNEQFF
TRBV27,TRBJ2-1,CASRAWDRVSEQFF
TRBV5-1,TRBJ1-3,CASSLGHKSGNTIYF
TRBV3-1/TRBV3-2,TRBJ2-2,CASSQPYSRPGELFF
TRBV3-1/TRBV3-2,TRBJ1-1,CASSGTVNTEAFF
TRBV18,TRBJ2-1,CASSETSGNYNEQFF
TRBV23-1,TRBJ1-6,CASSQSKWGVRPLYSPLHF
TRBV6-6,TRBJ1-4,CASRQGGPCFF
TRBV6-2/TRBV6-3,TRBJ1-3,CASSEDRFSGNTIYF
TRBV5-1,TRBJ2-1,CASSWEENEQFF
TRBV28,TRBJ2-7,CASSPTRGSLGYEQYF
TRBV5-1,TRBJ1-1,CASSLDWGEHTEAFF
TRBV4-2,TRBJ2-6,CASSQVAGAGANVLTF
TRBV18,TRBJ2-7,CASSPPGQTYEQYF
TRBV5-1,TRBJ2-1,CASSFGQGSFSSYNEQFF
TRBV27,TRBJ2-5,CASSFREGETQYF
TRBV27,TRBJ1-6,CASRGGYNSPLHF
TRBV28,TRBJ1-4,CASSLSGVGEKLFF
TRBV19,TRBJ2-2,CASSPRDRQNTGELFF
TRBV2,TRBJ1-6,CASSFGQTGNSPLHF
TRBV6-6,TRBJ2-7,CASSYYGRTSYEQYF
TRBV6-2/TRBV6-3,TRBJ1-5,CASSYSIRVGNQPQHF
TRBV6-1,TRBJ2-6,CASSEQGSNVLTF
TRBV5-4,TRBJ2-7,CASSRIGRSYEQYF
TRBV6-5,TRBJ1-2,CASSRGTLYGYTF
TRBV24-1,TRBJ1-2,CATSEDSYGYTF
TRBV7-2,TRBJ2-1,CASSLRYEQFF
TRBV21-1,TRBJ1-6,CASSKVKKVTGDSPLHF
TRBV5-5,TRBJ1-1,CASSLVATHYTEAFF
TRBV4-3,TRBJ1-5,CASSQDQDQPQHF
TRBV5-1,TRBJ2-1,CASSFATSGSSGNEQFF
TRBV29-1,TRBJ2-7,CSVIFGTSGSSYEQYF
TRBV28,TRBJ1-6,CASSITGGGSPLHF
TRBV10-3,TRBJ1-1,CAISQGAVGTEAFF
TRBV7-3,TRBJ1-2,CASSLTSADGNYGYTF
TRBV18,TRBJ1-2,CASLGNDRFANYGYTF
TRBV9,TRBJ2-2,CASSEGASGGETGELFF
TRBV18,TRBJ1-1,CASSPLESNTEAFF
TRBV6-5,TRBJ2-5,CASSALGRGETQYF
TRBV7-3,TRBJ1-6,CASTISGYGTSPLHF
TRBV20-1,TRBJ2-7,CSASVAREVYEQYF
TRBV11-3,TRBJ2-7,CASSLSAPAYEQYF
TRBV19,TRBJ2-7,CASSIARTYEQYF
TRBV12-5,TRBJ2-7,CASGVTGLTYEQYF
TRBV15,TRBJ2-7,CATSRGGSSYEQYF
TRBV4-2,TRBJ2-1,CASSPQRGDSNEQFF
TRBV5-4,TRBJ2-1,CASSWPESGANIYNEQFF
TRBV11-3,TRBJ2-5,CASSPRTSGGQETQYF